The present T cell receptor beta chain was sequenced within a study of control samples from healthy donors and cancer patients (dated by TCRdb to the early 2020s). This clone was recorded once. This clone's antigen is unknown. Base-call qualities are not available, and no considerably larger clone is one nucleotide away. The library was generated by the immunoSEQ multiplex PCR assay. TCRdb carries this immuneACCESS record with in-frame sequences only. Its versions omit some clonotypes, under half of them owing to an unresolved V gene in the studies checked, with the rest unexplained. The sample yields 75,000 to 90,000 clones; 86% were counted once. Of the sample, around a fifth falls within the top ten clones. The germline V and J ends show losses of 4 bases and 2 bases respectively, and no gene match explains 9 bases of the junction. The germline V gene (reference sequence) gives CDR1 as SEHNR and CDR2 as FQNEAQ. Taken from cysteine to phenylalanine, the CDR3 has 18 residues. Of all the DNA, just the CDR3 is kept, 54 bases in frame from base 1.

Sequencing used blood. The sequence links TRBV7-9 to TRBJ2-3; TRBD2 fits 13 bases in the junction. The origin of this receptor is a man younger than 40 in good health. CDR3 region: CASSSWTSGGEITDTQYF. The DNA sequence is given as TGTGCCAGCAGCTCCTGGACTAGCGGGGGAGAGATCACAGATACGCAGTATTTT. The full variable domain, with segments outside the CDR3 supplied by the reference TRBV7-9 and TRBJ2-3 proteins, appears as DTGVSQNPRHKITKRGQNVTFRCDPISEHNRLYWYRQTLGQGPEFLTYFQNEAQLEKSRLLSDRFSAERPKGSFSTLEIQRTEQGDSAMYLCASSSWTSGGEITDTQYFGPGTRLTVL.